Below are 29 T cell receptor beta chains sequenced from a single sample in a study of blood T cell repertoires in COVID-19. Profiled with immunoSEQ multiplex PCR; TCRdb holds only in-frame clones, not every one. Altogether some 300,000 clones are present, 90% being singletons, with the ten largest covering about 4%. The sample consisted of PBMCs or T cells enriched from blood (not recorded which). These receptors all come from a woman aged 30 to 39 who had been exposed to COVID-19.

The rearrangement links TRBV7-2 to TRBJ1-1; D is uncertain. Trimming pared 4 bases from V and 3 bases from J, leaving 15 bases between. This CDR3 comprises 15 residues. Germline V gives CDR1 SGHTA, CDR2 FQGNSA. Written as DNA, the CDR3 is TGTGCCAGCAGCTCCTGGGCAGGTATGGACACTGAAGCTTTCTTT. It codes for CASSSWAGMDTEAFF.

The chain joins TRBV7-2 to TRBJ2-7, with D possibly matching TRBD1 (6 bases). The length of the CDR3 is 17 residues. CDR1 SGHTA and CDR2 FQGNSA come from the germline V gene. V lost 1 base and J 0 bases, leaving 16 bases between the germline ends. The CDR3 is CASSLGSAGAPSYEQYF. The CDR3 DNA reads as TGTGCCAGCAGCTTAGGGTCGGCAGGGGCCCCCTCCTACGAGCAGTACTTC. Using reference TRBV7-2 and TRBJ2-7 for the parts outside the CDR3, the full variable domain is GAGVSQSPSNKVTEKGKDVELRCDPISGHTALYWYRQSLGQGLEFLIYFQGNSAPDKSGLPSDRFSAERTGGSVSTLTIQRTQQEDSAVYLCASSLGSAGAPSYEQYFGPGTRLTVT.

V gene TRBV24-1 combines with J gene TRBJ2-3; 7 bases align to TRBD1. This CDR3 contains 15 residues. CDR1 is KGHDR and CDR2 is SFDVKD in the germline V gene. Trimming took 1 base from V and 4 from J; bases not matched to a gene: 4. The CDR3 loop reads CATSDLGQGADTQYF. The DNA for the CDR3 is TGTGCCACCAGTGATTTAGGCCAGGGGGCAGATACGCAGTATTTT.

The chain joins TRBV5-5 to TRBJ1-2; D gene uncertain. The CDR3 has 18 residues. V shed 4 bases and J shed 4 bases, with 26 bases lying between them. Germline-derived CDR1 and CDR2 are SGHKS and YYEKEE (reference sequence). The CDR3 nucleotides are TGTGCCAGCAGCACGTCATTACTCCGAAGCACCCAGCGCTATGGCTACACCTTC. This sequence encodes CASSTSLLRSTQRYGYTF. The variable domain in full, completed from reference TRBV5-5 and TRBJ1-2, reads DAGVTQSPTHLIKTRGQQVTLRCSPISGHKSVSWYQQVLGQGPQFIFQYYEKEERGRGNFPDRFSARQFPNYSSELNVNALLLGDSALYLCASSTSLLRSTQRYGYTFGSGTRLTVV.

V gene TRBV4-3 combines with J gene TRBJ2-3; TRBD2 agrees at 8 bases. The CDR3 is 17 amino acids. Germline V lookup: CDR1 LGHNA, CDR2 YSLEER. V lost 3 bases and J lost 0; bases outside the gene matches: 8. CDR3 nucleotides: TGCGCCAGCAGCCATCTTCGGCGGGGGGCTAGCACAGATACGCAGTATTTT. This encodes CASSHLRRGASTDTQYF.

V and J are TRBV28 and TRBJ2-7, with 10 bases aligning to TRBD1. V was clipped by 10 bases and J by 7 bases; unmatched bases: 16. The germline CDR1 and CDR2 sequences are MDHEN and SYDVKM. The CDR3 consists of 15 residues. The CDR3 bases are TGTGCCACCAGGTTATCGGGGACAGGGGTTAGGGAGCAGTACTTC. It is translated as CATRLSGTGVREQYF.

For the CDR3, the DNA is TGTGCCAGTAGTCTTTGGCCCCCACGCAGCTATGGCTACACCTTC. It is translated as CASSLWPPRSYGYTF. The chain employs TRBV19 and TRBJ1-2; D gene ambiguous. Germline loops: CDR1 LNHDA, CDR2 SQIVND (reference sequence). The CDR3 runs 15 residues. The germline V and J ends were trimmed by 5 bases and 4 bases, with 17 bases remaining between them.

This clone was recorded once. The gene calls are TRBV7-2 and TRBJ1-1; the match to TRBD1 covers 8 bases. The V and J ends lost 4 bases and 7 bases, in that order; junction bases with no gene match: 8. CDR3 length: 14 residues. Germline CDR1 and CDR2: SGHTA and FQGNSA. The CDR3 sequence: CASSSHSDRDEAFF. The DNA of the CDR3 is TGTGCCAGCAGCTCCCATTCGGACAGGGATGAAGCTTTCTTT.

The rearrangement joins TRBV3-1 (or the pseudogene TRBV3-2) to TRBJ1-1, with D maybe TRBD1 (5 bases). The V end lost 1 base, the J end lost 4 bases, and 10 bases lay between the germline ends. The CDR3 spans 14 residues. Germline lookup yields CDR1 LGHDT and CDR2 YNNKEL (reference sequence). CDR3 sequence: CASSQVQGSTEAFF. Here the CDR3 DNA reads TGTGCCAGCAGCCAAGTCCAGGGTTCCACTGAAGCTTTCTTT.

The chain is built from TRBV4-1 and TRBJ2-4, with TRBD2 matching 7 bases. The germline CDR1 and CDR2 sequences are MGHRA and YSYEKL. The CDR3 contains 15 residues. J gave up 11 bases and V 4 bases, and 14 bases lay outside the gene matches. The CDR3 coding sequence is TGCGCCAGCAGCCCTTTAAGCGGGGAGGCGTATGTTCAGTACTTC. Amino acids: CASSPLSGEAYVQYF.

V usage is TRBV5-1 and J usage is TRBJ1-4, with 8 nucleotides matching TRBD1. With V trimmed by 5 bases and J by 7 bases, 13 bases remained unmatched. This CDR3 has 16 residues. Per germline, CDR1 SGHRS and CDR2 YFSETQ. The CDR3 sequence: CASSLDRGTSSEKLFF. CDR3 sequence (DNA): TGCGCCAGCAGTCTTGACAGGGGAACATCGAGTGAAAAACTGTTTTTT.

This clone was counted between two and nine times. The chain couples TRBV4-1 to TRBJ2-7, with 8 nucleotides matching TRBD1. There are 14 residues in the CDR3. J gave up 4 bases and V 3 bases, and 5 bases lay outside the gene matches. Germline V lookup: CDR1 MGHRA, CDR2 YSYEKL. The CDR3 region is CASSQRTGLYEQYF. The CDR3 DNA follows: TGCGCCAGCAGCCAGAGGACAGGGTTGTACGAGCAGTACTTC.

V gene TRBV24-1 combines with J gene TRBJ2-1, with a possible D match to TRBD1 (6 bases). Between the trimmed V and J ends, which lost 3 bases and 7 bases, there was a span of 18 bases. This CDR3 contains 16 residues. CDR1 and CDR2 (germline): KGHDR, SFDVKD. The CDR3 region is CATSDRGHGVGNEQFF. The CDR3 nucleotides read TGTGCCACCAGTGATAGGGGACATGGGGTTGGTAATGAGCAGTTCTTC.

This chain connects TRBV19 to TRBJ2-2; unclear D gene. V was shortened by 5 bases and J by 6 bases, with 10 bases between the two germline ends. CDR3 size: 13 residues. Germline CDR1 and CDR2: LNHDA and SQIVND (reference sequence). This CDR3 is CASSSQGAGELFF. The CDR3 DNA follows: TGTGCCAGTAGTTCCCAAGGAGCCGGGGAGCTGTTTTTT.

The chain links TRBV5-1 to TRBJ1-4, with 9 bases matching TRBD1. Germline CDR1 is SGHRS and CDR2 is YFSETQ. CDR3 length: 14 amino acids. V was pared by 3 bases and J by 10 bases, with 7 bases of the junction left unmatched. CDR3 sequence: CASSWGQGSAKLFF. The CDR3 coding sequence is TGCGCCAGCAGCTGGGGACAGGGCTCAGCAAAACTGTTTTTT.

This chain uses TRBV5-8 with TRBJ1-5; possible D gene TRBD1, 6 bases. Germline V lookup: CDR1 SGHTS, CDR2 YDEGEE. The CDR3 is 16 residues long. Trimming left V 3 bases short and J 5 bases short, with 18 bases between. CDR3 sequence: CASSSPGVRFDQPQHF. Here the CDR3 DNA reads TGTGCCAGCAGCTCCCCAGGGGTTAGGTTCGATCAGCCCCAGCATTTT.

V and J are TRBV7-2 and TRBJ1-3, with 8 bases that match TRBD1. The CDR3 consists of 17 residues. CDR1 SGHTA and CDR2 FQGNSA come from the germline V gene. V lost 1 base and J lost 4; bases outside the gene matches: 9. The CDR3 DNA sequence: TGTGCCAGCAGCTTAGGGACCTTAAGACAGGGGGGAAACACCATATATTTT. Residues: CASSLGTLRQGGNTIYF.

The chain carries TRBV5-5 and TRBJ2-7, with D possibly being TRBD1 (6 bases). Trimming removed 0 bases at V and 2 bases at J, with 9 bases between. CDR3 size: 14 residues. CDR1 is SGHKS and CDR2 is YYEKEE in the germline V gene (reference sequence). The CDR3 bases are TGTGCCAGCAGCTTGGGACAGGCTACCTACGAGCAGTACTTC. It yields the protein CASSLGQATYEQYF.

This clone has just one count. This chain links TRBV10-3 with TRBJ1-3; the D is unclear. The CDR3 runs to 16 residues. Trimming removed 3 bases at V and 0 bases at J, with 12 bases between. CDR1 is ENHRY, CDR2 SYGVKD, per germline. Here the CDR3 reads CAISDGPALSGNTIYF. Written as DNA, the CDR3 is TGTGCCATCAGTGACGGTCCCGCTCTCTCTGGAAACACCATATATTTT.

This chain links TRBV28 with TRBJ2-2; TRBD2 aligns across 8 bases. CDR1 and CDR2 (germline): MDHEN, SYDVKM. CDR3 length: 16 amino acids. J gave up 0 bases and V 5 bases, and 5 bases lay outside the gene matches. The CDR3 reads CASSPAGAPNTGELFF. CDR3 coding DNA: TGTGCCAGCAGTCCAGCGGGGGCTCCGAACACCGGGGAGCTGTTTTTT.

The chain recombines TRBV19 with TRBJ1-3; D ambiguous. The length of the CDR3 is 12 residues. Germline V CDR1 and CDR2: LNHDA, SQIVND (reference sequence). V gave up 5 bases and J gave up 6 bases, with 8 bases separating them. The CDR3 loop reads CASSSGLNTIYF. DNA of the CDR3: TGTGCCAGTAGTTCGGGTTTAAACACCATATATTTT.

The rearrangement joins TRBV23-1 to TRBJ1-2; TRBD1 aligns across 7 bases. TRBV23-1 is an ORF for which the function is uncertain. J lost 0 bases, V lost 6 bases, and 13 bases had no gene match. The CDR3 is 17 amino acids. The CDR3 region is CASSRVCKGATNYGYTF. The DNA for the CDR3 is TGCGCCAGCAGCCGGGTTTGTAAGGGGGCAACTAACTATGGCTACACCTTC.

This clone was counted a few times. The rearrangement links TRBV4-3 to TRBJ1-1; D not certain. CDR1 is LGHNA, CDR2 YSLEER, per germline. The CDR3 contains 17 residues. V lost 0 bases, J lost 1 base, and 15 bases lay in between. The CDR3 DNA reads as TGCGCCAGCAGCCAAGACCCCCGCCGAGATACGAACACTGAAGCTTTCTTT. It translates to CASSQDPRRDTNTEAFF.

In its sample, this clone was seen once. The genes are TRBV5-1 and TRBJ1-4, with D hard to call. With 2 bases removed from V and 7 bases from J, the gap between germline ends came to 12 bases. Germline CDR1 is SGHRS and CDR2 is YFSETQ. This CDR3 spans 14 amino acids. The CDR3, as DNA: TGCGCCAGCAGCTTACGATCTGGAGGTGAAAAACTGTTTTTT. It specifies CASSLRSGGEKLFF. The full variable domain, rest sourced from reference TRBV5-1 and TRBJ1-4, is KAGVTQTPRYLIKTRGQQVTLSCSPISGHRSVSWYQQTPGQGLQFLFEYFSETQRNKGNFPGRFSGRQFSNSRSEMNVSTLELGDSALYLCASSLRSGGEKLFFGSGTQLSVL.

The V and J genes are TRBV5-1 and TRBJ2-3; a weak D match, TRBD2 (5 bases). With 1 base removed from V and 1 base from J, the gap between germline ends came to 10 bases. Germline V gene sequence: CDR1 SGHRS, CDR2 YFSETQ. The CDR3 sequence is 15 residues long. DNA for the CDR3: TGCGCCAGCAGCTTGAATACTAGGGGCACAGATACGCAGTATTTT. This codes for CASSLNTRGTDTQYF. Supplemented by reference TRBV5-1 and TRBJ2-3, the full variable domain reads KAGVTQTPRYLIKTRGQQVTLSCSPISGHRSVSWYQQTPGQGLQFLFEYFSETQRNKGNFPGRFSGRQFSNSRSEMNVSTLELGDSALYLCASSLNTRGTDTQYFGPGTRLTVL.

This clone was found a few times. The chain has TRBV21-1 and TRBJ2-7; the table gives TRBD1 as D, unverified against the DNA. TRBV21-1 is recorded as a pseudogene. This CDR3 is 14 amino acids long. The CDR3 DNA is TGTGCCAGTCGTTCAGGGGGGATCTCCTACGAGCAGTACTTC. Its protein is CASRSGGISYEQYF.

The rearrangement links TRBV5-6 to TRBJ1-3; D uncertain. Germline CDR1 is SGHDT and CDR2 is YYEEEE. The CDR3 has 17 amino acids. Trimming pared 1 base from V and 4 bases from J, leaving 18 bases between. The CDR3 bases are TGTGCCAGCAGCTTGCTTGGCCGGCGCGGCGGCGGAAACACCATATATTTT. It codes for CASSLLGRRGGGNTIYF. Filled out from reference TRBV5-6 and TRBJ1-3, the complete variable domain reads DAGVTQSPTHLIKTRGQQVTLRCSPKSGHDTVSWYQQALGQGPQFIFQYYEEEERQRGNFPDRFSGHQFPNYSSELNVNALLLGDSALYLCASSLLGRRGGGNTIYFGEGSWLTVV.

In DNA, the CDR3 is TGCGCCAGCAGGCGGGGTGTTGAAGATACGCAGTATTTT. Translated, it gives CASRRGVEDTQYF. The V call is TRBV5-1, the J call TRBJ2-3, with a weak D call TRBD2 (6 bases). Germline lookup yields CDR1 SGHRS and CDR2 YFSETQ. Trimming took off 5 bases at V and 5 bases at J, with 12 bases between the two ends. CDR3 size: 13 residues. Full variable domain (missing parts from reference TRBV5-1 and TRBJ2-3): KAGVTQTPRYLIKTRGQQVTLSCSPISGHRSVSWYQQTPGQGLQFLFEYFSETQRNKGNFPGRFSGRQFSNSRSEMNVSTLELGDSALYLCASRRGVEDTQYFGPGTRLTVL.

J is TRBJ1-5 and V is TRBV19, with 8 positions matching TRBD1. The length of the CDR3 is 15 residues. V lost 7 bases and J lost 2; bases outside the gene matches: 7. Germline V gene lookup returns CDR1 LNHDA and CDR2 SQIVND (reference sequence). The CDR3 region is CASTRQGPGNQPQHF. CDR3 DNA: TGTGCCAGTACCCGACAGGGGCCGGGCAATCAGCCCCAGCATTTT.